The 15 T cell receptor beta chains given below trace back to one sample, sequenced in a study of T-cell memory formation after mild COVID-19. TCRdb reprocessed the 5' RACE reads via MiXCR and lists one record per CDR3 protein. The sample holds under 550,000 distinct CDR3 sequences, approximately 18% seen once. The sequencing sample was made of PBMCs or a T cell subset sorted from them (not recorded which). The receptors were sampled from a young man who had mild COVID-19 (a few samples of this study predate the infection). Cell type and time point are not known.

Worth noting for this clonotype: A single base separates this from a much larger clone, so it may be a read error. The V gene is TRBV4-3, the J gene TRBJ1-2; 8 bases are shared with TRBD1. This CDR3 contains 16 residues. V was pared by 0 bases and J by 7 bases, with 10 bases of the junction left unmatched. The V gene's germline CDR1 is LGHNA and CDR2 YSLEER. The CDR3 protein is CASSQDTPPGGFGYTF. In DNA form, the CDR3 reads TGCGCCAGCAGCCAAGATACCCCACCAGGGGGCTTTGGCTACACCTTC.

The J gene is TRBJ1-1, the V gene TRBV5-6, with D perhaps matching TRBD1 (6 bases). Germline V gives CDR1 SGHDT, CDR2 YYEEEE. The V end lost 3 bases, the J end lost 6 bases, and 9 bases lay between the germline ends. CDR3 length equals 12 residues. The CDR3 is CASSWAGAEAFF. Written as DNA, the CDR3 is TGTGCCAGCAGCTGGGCAGGGGCTGAAGCTTTCTTT.

This clonotype came up a few times. The chain combines TRBV29-1 with TRBJ2-5, with TRBD2 identical over 12 bases. Germline V lookup: CDR1 SQVTM, CDR2 ANQGSEA. The ends lost 3 bases at V and 2 bases at J; junction bases unmatched: 4. This CDR3 is 15 amino acids long. Here the CDR3 reads CSVDTGLAGQETQYF. Here the CDR3 DNA reads TGCAGCGTTGACACAGGACTAGCGGGGCAAGAGACCCAGTACTTC.

This clonotype was seen a handful of times. The chain recombines TRBV5-1 with TRBJ2-5; D might be TRBD2 (5 bases). The CDR3 loop spans 15 amino acids. Germline lookup yields CDR1 SGHRS and CDR2 YFSETQ. Trimming removed 0 bases from V and 4 bases from J, with 13 bases in between. The CDR3 spells CASSLAAGPRETQYF. The CDR3 nucleotides read TGCGCCAGCAGCTTGGCCGCGGGCCCTAGAGAGACCCAGTACTTC.

V and J are TRBV10-3 and TRBJ1-5; 8 positions agree with TRBD1. CDR1 is ENHRY and CDR2 is SYGVKD in the germline V gene. The CDR3 spans 14 residues. Trimming took 4 bases from V and 5 from J; bases not matched to a gene: 4. CDR3 nucleotide sequence: TGTGCCATCAGTGCAGGGGGCAGTGATCAGCCCCAGCATTTT. This encodes CAISAGGSDQPQHF.

The sample holds a few counts of this clonotype. This chain links TRBV7-3 with TRBJ2-2; 8 bases are a match to TRBD2. This CDR3 spans 18 amino acids. V lost 2 bases and J lost 6; bases outside the gene matches: 14. Looked up from germline, CDR1 is SGHTA and CDR2 is FQGTGA. The CDR3 protein is CASSLEAGGLVSAGELFF. In DNA, the CDR3 is TGTGCCAGCAGCTTAGAGGCGGGGGGACTAGTGTCGGCCGGGGAGCTGTTTTTT.

V and J are TRBV20-1 and TRBJ1-3; TRBD1 matches at 7 bases. Germline V lookup: CDR1 DFQATT, CDR2 SNEGSKA (reference sequence). This CDR3 is 13 amino acids long. J gave up 4 bases and V 7 bases, and 7 bases lay outside the gene matches. The DNA of the CDR3 is TGCAGTGTTTTGGACAGGTCAGGAAACACCATATATTTT. Translated: CSVLDRSGNTIYF.

This clonotype was found many times. The CDR3 DNA follows: TGTGCCAGCAGCTTAAACCGGGGGAGCGGCGAGCAGTACTTC. It encodes CASSLNRGSGEQYF. The chain links TRBV7-2 to TRBJ2-7, with D maybe TRBD2 (6 bases). CDR3 length: 14 residues. The V gene lost 2 bases and the J gene lost 6 bases, with 14 bases spanning the gap. Germline V gene lookup returns CDR1 SGHTA and CDR2 FQGNSA.

The CDR3 sequence: CASSLDTKTQYF. Here the CDR3 DNA reads TGTGCCAGCAGCTTGGACACCAAGACCCAGTACTTC. This chain uses TRBV5-5 with TRBJ2-5; D is uncertain. Trimming removed 0 bases from V and 6 bases from J, with 6 bases in between. The CDR3 consists of 12 residues. Germline V gene data show CDR1 as SGHKS and CDR2 as YYEKEE (reference sequence).

The chain couples TRBV7-9 to TRBJ2-5; TRBD1 might be the D (6 bases). The CDR3 spans 17 residues. Germline V gene lookup returns CDR1 SEHNR and CDR2 FQNEAQ (reference sequence). V was shortened by 4 bases and J by 2 bases, with 20 bases between the two germline ends. CDR3 sequence reads: CASSYPRGHWDQETQYF. The CDR3 DNA sequence: TGTGCCAGCAGCTACCCGAGGGGACACTGGGATCAAGAGACCCAGTACTTC.

Only a few counts were recorded for this clonotype. The chain is built from TRBV7-9 and TRBJ2-3; a weak D match, TRBD1 (5 bases). The CDR3 runs to 14 residues. In germline, CDR1 is SEHNR, CDR2 FQNEAQ (reference sequence). The ends were cut back, 5 bases at V and 2 bases at J, with 11 bases in the middle. The CDR3 sequence is CASSPRQHTDTQYF. DNA of the CDR3: TGTGCCAGCAGCCCCCGACAGCACACAGATACGCAGTATTTT. Full variable domain (outside the CDR3, taken from reference TRBV7-9 and TRBJ2-3): DTGVSQNPRHKITKRGQNVTFRCDPISEHNRLYWYRQTLGQGPEFLTYFQNEAQLEKSRLLSDRFSAERPKGSFSTLEIQRTEQGDSAMYLCASSPRQHTDTQYFGPGTRLTVL.

This chain joins TRBV12-3 or TRBV12-4 and TRBJ1-5; D is perhaps TRBD1 (6 bases). This CDR3 is built from 15 residues. The V end was cut by 5 bases, the J end by 1 base, with 12 bases between. CDR3 sequence (DNA): TGTGCCAGCAGTCCAGGGGATACGAGCAATCAGCCCCAGCATTTT. This codes for CASSPGDTSNQPQHF.

The V call is TRBV12-3 or TRBV12-4, the J call TRBJ2-4; D possibly corresponds to TRBD1 (5 bases). The CDR3 length is 14 residues. The V and J ends lost 3 bases and 7 bases respectively, with 13 bases between them. The CDR3: CASSFMAGMNIQYF. The CDR3 bases are TGTGCCAGCAGTTTTATGGCAGGGATGAACATTCAGTACTTC.

On this clonotype: A read error may explain this, as a much larger clone is one base away. The genes are TRBV6-5 and TRBJ1-1; 7 bases are a match to TRBD1. The CDR3 spans 15 residues. V dropped 7 bases and J dropped 10; count of bases not matched to a gene: 18. Per germline, CDR1 MNHEY and CDR2 SVGAGI. For the CDR3, the DNA is TGTGCCAGCACCGCAGCAGGGGGGGAGGATCGTGGAGCTTTCTTT. This translates into CASTAAGGEDRGAFF.

V gene TRBV29-1 combines with J gene TRBJ2-7; perhaps D is TRBD1 or TRBD2 (5 bases each). The CDR3 runs to 12 residues. V lost 7 bases, J lost 0 bases, and 10 bases lay in between. The germline gives CDR1 SQVTM, CDR2 ANQGSEA. The CDR3: CSALGPSYEQYV. CDR3 sequence (DNA): TGCAGCGCCCTGGGACCCTCCTACGAGCAGTACGTC.